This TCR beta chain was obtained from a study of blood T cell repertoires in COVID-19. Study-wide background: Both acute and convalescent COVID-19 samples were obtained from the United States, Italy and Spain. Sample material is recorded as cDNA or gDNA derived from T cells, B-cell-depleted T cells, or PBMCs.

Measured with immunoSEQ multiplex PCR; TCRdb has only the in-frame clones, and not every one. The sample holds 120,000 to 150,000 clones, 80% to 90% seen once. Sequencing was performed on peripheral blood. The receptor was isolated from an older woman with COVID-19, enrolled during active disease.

CDR3 DNA: TGCGCCAGCAGCTTGGCACGGGAAGAGACCCAGTACTTC. The encoded protein is CASSLAREETQYF. The rearrangement uses TRBV5-1 and TRBJ2-5; D not certain. This CDR3 has 13 residues. Trimming shortened V by 0 bases and J by 3 bases, and 6 bases separated the two germline ends. The germline CDR1 and CDR2 sequences are SGHRS and YFSETQ.